What follows describes a single T cell receptor (beta chain). The data were obtained in a study of blood T cell repertoires in COVID-19. Assay: immunoSEQ multiplex PCR; the TCRdb copy retains only in-frame clones and omits some. The repertoire holds about 40,000 clones, with 90% as singletons. This CDR3 contains 15 residues. Trimming at V came to 4 bases and at J to 1 base, leaving 3 bases not matched to a gene. The germline V gene encodes CDR1 MNHEY and CDR2 SMNVEV (reference sequence). This TCR was sampled from a man between 65 and 85 years old with acute or convalescent COVID-19. The V call is TRBV27, the J call TRBJ1-1; 10 bases align to TRBD1. The sequenced sample was peripheral blood. CDR3 residues: CASSWGQGPNTEAFF. The CDR3 DNA follows: TGTGCCAGCAGTTGGGGACAGGGGCCGAACACTGAAGCTTTCTTT.